This T cell receptor beta chain originates from a study of blood T cell repertoires in COVID-19 (dated by TCRdb to between 2020 and 2021). Background for the entire study: Collaborator samples came from the United States, Italy and Spain and covered acute and convalescent phases of COVID-19. HLA class I and class II types, where available, came from metadata supplied by the sample provider rather than from assay-based typing. The samples were drawn from the first 160 participants of the ongoing ImmuneRACE study and from about 1,200 subjects provided by 6 global collaborators. Sample metadata almost always included a de-identified subject ID, COVID-19 status, age in years and sex. The prospective study material was composed of cDNA or gDNA derived from T cells, B-cell-depleted T cells, or PBMCs. Subjects who had been exposed to COVID-19, were actively infected with it, or had recovered from it provided the deeply sampled blood TCRbeta repertoires that made up the dataset. A freely available public database, intended as a resource for researchers studying the immune response to SARS-CoV-2, is where the repertoires were released.

A word on this clone: Its antigen is not yet known. No base qualities exist here, and no much larger clone lies one base off it.

TCRbeta CDR3 regions were amplified from genomic DNA using the immunoSEQ Assay, a bias-controlled multiplex PCR. As for the authors' bioinformatics: Within the assay, amplification of reference gene primers was used to estimate how many nucleated cells each sample contained. To quantify the absolute abundance of each unique TCRbeta CDR3 rearrangement, sequence reads were collapsed and filtered. For each sample, productive Simpson clonality was calculated by taking the square root of Simpson's diversity index across productive rearrangements. TCRdb carries this immuneACCESS record with in-frame sequences only. Its versions omit some clonotypes, under half of them owing to an unresolved V gene in the studies checked, with the rest unexplained. V, J and clone size were drawn from that table, and D and trimming were deduced from the DNA. This sample lists around 220,000 clones; 75% to 90% were detected once. Approximately 5.3% of the sample is taken by the ten largest.

Findings and caveats that apply to the study as a whole: The amount of clinical and demographic metadata varied by source and participant and was provided uncurated.

Collaborating institutions collected whole blood in K2EDTA tubes following their own protocols. For TCRbeta analysis, collaborators shipped samples as frozen whole blood, isolated PBMCs, or DNA extracted from either of those sample types. The specimen sequenced was peripheral blood. This TCR was recovered from a human donor in a cohort sampled during active COVID-19.

The CDR3 protein is CASSLTGSHEQFF. The DNA sequence reads TGTGCCAGCAGCTTAACAGGGTCCCATGAGCAGTTCTTC. The rearrangement combines TRBV7-2 with TRBJ2-1; the D gene is perhaps TRBD1, from 6 matching bases. According to the germline V gene, CDR1 reads SGHTA and CDR2 reads FQGNSA. Inclusive of the bounding cysteine and phenylalanine, the CDR3 is 13 residues long. Only the CDR3 DNA stays, 39 bases, in frame from base 1. V is cut by 2 bases and J by 8 bases, and the space between the germline ends is 10 bases.